This T cell receptor (beta chain) was observed in a study of cytomegalovirus exposure and HLA in healthy donors. Looking at the study overall: Approximately 190 million T cells yielded 100 million or so unique TCR beta sequences in earlier analysis. Study conclusions and caveats: Cytomegalovirus association was listed for 164 TCR beta chains.

The CDR3 is 16 residues long. Germline assignment: CDR1 SGDLS and CDR2 YYNGEE. V was cut by 2 bases and J by 0 bases, with 15 bases left in between. As for this clone: Its cognate antigen is unknown.

13 Jbeta primers and 60 Vbeta primers were used for the PCR. Profiling relied on immunoSEQ multiplex PCR, and the TCRdb table lists in-frame clones only, not all of them. The sample has around 110,000 clones, around 60% seen once. This sequence joins TRBV9 and TRBJ2-7; D uncertain. Sequenced input: PBMCs. This TCR was sampled from a woman aged 35 to 49 in good health and CMV-seropositive. The CDR3, as DNA: TGTGCCAGCAGCGTCCGCGCGGCAACTAACTCCTACGAGCAGTACTTC. Its translation: CASSVRAATNSYEQYF. The full variable domain, with the rest looked up from reference TRBV9 and TRBJ2-7, is DSGVTQTPKHLITATGQRVTLRCSPRSGDLSVYWYQQSLDQGLQFLIQYYNGEERAKGNILERFSAQQFPDLHSELNLSSLELGDSALYFCASSVRAATNSYEQYFGPGTRLTVT.